Presented here are 32 T cell receptor beta chains from one specimen sequenced in a study of preoperative IRX-2 immunotherapy in early breast cancer. Libraries were prepared by immunoSEQ multiplex PCR; TCRdb keeps only in-frame clonotypes and omits some of them. The table has 35,000 to 50,000 clones, about 95% seen once. Treatment in this sample: preoperative locoregional IRX-2 cytokine immunotherapy. Sequenced here: tumor tissue, sampled after IRX-2 immunotherapy. These receptors came from a human donor with breast cancer.

This rearrangement joins TRBV14 to TRBJ1-3; D is unclear. The germline V gene has CDR1 SGHDN and CDR2 FVKESK. Trimming cost V 4 bases and J 2 bases, with 9 bases left between them. The CDR3 is 14 residues long. As DNA, the CDR3 is TGTGCCAGCAGCCGCGGTTGGACTGGAAACACCATATATTTT. Translation: CASSRGWTGNTIYF.

This chain links TRBV29-1 with TRBJ2-7; a possible D gene is TRBD2 (6 bases). The CDR3 has 13 residues. Trimming stripped 5 bases from V and 5 bases from J, with 16 bases between. Per the germline V gene, CDR1 is SQVTM and CDR2 is ANQGSEA. Written as DNA, the CDR3 is TGCAGCGTTAGGGACCGGGGGTGGGACGAGCAGTACTTC. It encodes CSVRDRGWDEQYF.

The CDR3 region has the DNA TGTGCCAGCAGCGTAGGCGGTCCTGAAAATGAAAAACTGTTTTTT. It encodes CASSVGGPENEKLFF. V and J are TRBV9 and TRBJ1-4; D is unclear. The germline CDR1 and CDR2 sequences are SGDLS and YYNGEE. The V gene lost 0 bases and the J gene lost 5 bases, with 11 bases spanning the gap. This CDR3 spans 15 amino acids.

Only one count was recorded for this clone. The chain recombines TRBV7-9 with TRBJ2-1; no clear D gene. V dropped 4 bases and J dropped 9 bases, with 19 bases sitting between them. The CDR3 is 15 amino acids. Germline CDR1 is SEHNR and CDR2 is FQNEAQ (reference sequence). CDR3 coding DNA: TGTGCCAGCAGCTCCCCCGCTGTTTCGAGTAGTGAGCAGTTCTTC. Translation gives CASSSPAVSSSEQFF.

V and J are TRBV28 and TRBJ2-5, with D possibly TRBD2 on 6 matching bases. The J call is doubtful: the DNA matches TRBJ2-7 better. The CDR3 consists of 15 residues. Germline assignment: CDR1 MDHEN and CDR2 SYDVKM. CDR3 in amino acids: CASSLSMGLTYEQYF. DNA of the CDR3: TGTGCCAGCAGTTTATCGATGGGACTGACCTACGAGCAGTACTTC.

The V call is TRBV4-3, the J call TRBJ1-1; perhaps TRBD1 as D (6 bases). V lost 4 bases and J 7 bases, leaving 16 bases between the germline ends. The length of the CDR3 is 14 residues. In germline, CDR1 is LGHNA, CDR2 YSLEER. The chain's CDR3 is CASSRRQETVEAFF. The CDR3 coding sequence is TGCGCCAGCAGCCGGCGACAGGAAACTGTTGAAGCTTTCTTT.

In this sample, this clone turned up a few times. The chain joins TRBV5-6 to TRBJ2-6; no reliable D call. The CDR3 covers 17 residues. The V end lost 6 bases, the J end lost 5 bases, and 21 bases lay between the germline ends. Germline assignment: CDR1 SGHDT and CDR2 YYEEEE. In DNA, the CDR3 is TGTGCCAGCAAAGTAGGCAATACACAAAGTCGGGCCAACGTCCTGACTTTC. Translating it yields CASKVGNTQSRANVLTF.

A few counts support this clone. The chain has TRBV6-5 and TRBJ1-2; D remains unclear. The CDR3 spans 13 residues. The germline V gene encodes CDR1 MNHEY and CDR2 SVGAGI. Trimming shortened V by 4 bases and J by 5 bases, and 11 bases separated the two germline ends. CDR3 sequence: CASSWSTEYGYTF. The CDR3, as DNA: TGTGCCAGCAGTTGGTCGACGGAATATGGCTACACCTTC.

The gene calls are TRBV10-3 and TRBJ2-4; 7 nucleotides line up with TRBD1. The CDR3 sequence is 15 residues long. V was pared by 11 bases and J by 3 bases, with 13 bases of the junction left unmatched. Germline V gene sequence: CDR1 ENHRY, CDR2 SYGVKD. CDR3 region: CASRRQGEDKNIQYF. The CDR3 DNA sequence: TGTGCCTCCCGAAGACAGGGCGAGGACAAAAACATTCAGTACTTC.

This chain links TRBV7-9 with TRBJ1-6; D not resolved. The V end lost 5 bases, the J end lost 7 bases, and 9 bases lay between the germline ends. This CDR3 comprises 13 residues. The germline V gene has CDR1 SEHNR and CDR2 FQNEAQ (reference sequence). CDR3 region: CASSLRRNSPLHF. The CDR3, as DNA: TGTGCCAGCAGCCTCCGGCGCAATTCACCCCTCCACTTT. The entire variable domain, with the rest obtained from reference TRBV7-9 and TRBJ1-6, is as follows: DTGVSQNPRHKITKRGQNVTFRCDPISEHNRLYWYRQTLGQGPEFLTYFQNEAQLEKSRLLSDRFSAERPKGSFSTLEIQRTEQGDSAMYLCASSLRRNSPLHFGNGTRLTVT.

This clone appeared a few times. The CDR3 region is CASSQGSIGSYEQYF. CDR3 nucleotides: TGCGCCAGCAGCCAAGGGTCGATAGGATCCTACGAGCAGTACTTC. V gene TRBV4-3 combines with J gene TRBJ2-7; D is undetermined. Germline CDR1 and CDR2: LGHNA and YSLEER. The CDR3 runs to 15 residues. Trimming removed 1 base from V and 1 base from J, with 11 bases in between.

In regard to this clone: The junction departs from the called germline gene at one end, perhaps through a read error. V gene TRBV7-3 combines with J gene TRBJ1-1; possibly TRBD1 for D (5 bases). The CDR3 contains 13 residues. Germline V gene sequence: CDR1 SGHTA, CDR2 FQGTGA. The CDR3 region is CASSLTYSGVRNF. The CDR3 DNA is TGTGCCAGCAGCTTAACCTACTCGGGGGTCAGGAACTTT.

This sequence joins TRBV5-1 and TRBJ1-1; D is perhaps TRBD1 (5 bases). Trimming removed 3 bases from V and 8 bases from J, with 20 bases in between. Germline loops: CDR1 SGHRS, CDR2 YFSETQ. The CDR3 totals 15 residues. CDR3 bases: TGCGCCAGCAGCTCGGGTTTTGAGGGGCTCGCCGAAGCTTTCTTT. Translation gives CASSSGFEGLAEAFF.

The rearrangement joins TRBV7-7 to TRBJ2-1; TRBD2 matches 9 bases. Trimming cost V 5 bases and J 8 bases; bases outside gene matches: 13. CDR3 length: 16 residues. The V gene's germline CDR1 is SSHAT and CDR2 FNYEAQ (reference sequence). CDR3 region: CASSPYPSGGMDEQFF. The CDR3 region has the DNA TGTGCCAGCAGCCCCTACCCCAGCGGGGGGATGGATGAGCAGTTCTTC.

J is TRBJ1-1 and V is TRBV5-1; tentatively, D is TRBD1 (6 bases). The CDR3 length is 13 residues. Looked up from germline, CDR1 is SGHRS and CDR2 is YFSETQ. V gave up 5 bases and J gave up 1 base, with 9 bases separating them. The CDR3 spells CASRQQGNTEAFF. The CDR3 DNA reads TGCGCCAGCAGGCAACAGGGGAACACTGAAGCTTTCTTT.

As for this clone: A junction end diverges from the germline sequence, so it may reflect a read error. The rearrangement links TRBV14 to TRBJ2-1; 7 nucleotides align to TRBD2. Germline V CDR1 and CDR2: SGHDN, FVKESK. The CDR3 is made up of 15 amino acids. The CDR3 region is CASSQEGLGYNERFF. The CDR3 nucleotides are TGTGCCAGCAGCCAAGAAGGACTAGGGTACAATGAGCGGTTCTTC. Supplemented by reference TRBV14 and TRBJ2-1, the full variable domain reads EAGVTQFPSHSVIEKGQTVTLRCDPISGHDNLYWYRRVMGKEIKFLLHFVKESKQDESGMPNNRFLAERTGGTYSTLKVQPAELEDSGVYFCASSQEGLGYNERFFGPGTRLTVL.

The chain links TRBV5-6 to TRBJ2-2; either TRBD1 or TRBD2 may fit D (5 bases each). This CDR3 region has 14 residues. V lost 4 bases to trimming and J lost 7 bases, with 14 bases between them. Germline V gives CDR1 SGHDT, CDR2 YYEEEE. CDR3 region: CASSPGRGNGELFF. The CDR3 DNA reads TGTGCCAGCAGCCCAGGGAGAGGAAACGGGGAGCTGTTTTTT. Supplemented by reference TRBV5-6 and TRBJ2-2, the full variable domain reads DAGVTQSPTHLIKTRGQQVTLRCSPKSGHDTVSWYQQALGQGPQFIFQYYEEEERQRGNFPDRFSGHQFPNYSSELNVNALLLGDSALYLCASSPGRGNGELFFGEGSRLTVL.

This rearrangement joins TRBV7-2 to TRBJ2-3; maybe TRBD2 (7 bases). Germline lookup yields CDR1 SGHTA and CDR2 FQGNSA. This CDR3 is 15 amino acids long. V was pared by 6 bases and J by 1 base, with 14 bases between. The DNA for the CDR3 is TGTGCCAGCAGTCGCGGGGGCGGGGGCACAGATACGCAGTATTTT. Translating it yields CASSRGGGGTDTQYF.

The CDR3 protein is CSARDRVNQPQHF. In DNA form, the CDR3 reads TGCAGCGCTCGGGACAGGGTGAACCAGCCCCAGCATTTT. The gene calls are TRBV29-1 and TRBJ1-5, with 9 bases matching TRBD1. J gave up 7 bases and V 7 bases, and 8 bases lay outside the gene matches. Germline CDR1 and CDR2: SQVTM and ANQGSEA. The CDR3 loop spans 13 amino acids.

The genes are TRBV6-1 and TRBJ2-5, with 10 bases that match TRBD1. After removal of 6 bases from V and 9 bases from J, the junction contained 7 bases not matched to a gene. Germline V gene sequence: CDR1 MNHNS, CDR2 SASEGT. The length of the CDR3 is 13 residues. Written as DNA, the CDR3 is TGTGCCAGCAGGGGGACAGGGGAGTCGGCCCAGTACTTC. This sequence encodes CASRGTGESAQYF.

This chain connects TRBV19 to TRBJ2-4, with D possibly TRBD2 on 6 matching bases. The germline gives CDR1 LNHDA, CDR2 SQIVND (reference sequence). The CDR3 has 13 amino acids. V was trimmed by 6 bases and J by 9 bases, leaving 15 bases between them. The CDR3 sequence: CASRQYGEAIQYF. The CDR3 DNA follows: TGTGCCAGTAGGCAGTACGGGGAGGCCATTCAGTACTTC.

The chain joins TRBV15 to TRBJ2-1; TRBD2 might be the D (6 bases). The CDR3 consists of 15 residues. The V gene's germline CDR1 is LNHNV and CDR2 YYDKDF (reference sequence). V was cut by 1 base and J by 2 bases, with 9 bases left in between. This chain's CDR3 is CATSRGRGAYNEQFF. The CDR3 bases are TGTGCCACCAGCAGAGGGCGCGGGGCCTACAATGAGCAGTTCTTC.

The V call is TRBV7-3, the J call TRBJ2-7; TRBD1 is a possible D gene (5 bases). The CDR3 runs 13 residues. The V gene's germline CDR1 is SGHTA and CDR2 FQGTGA. V was cut by 11 bases and J by 5 bases, with 19 bases left in between. The CDR3 is CASSGLHRDEQYF. In DNA form, the CDR3 reads TGTGCCTCCTCAGGGCTACATCGGGACGAGCAGTACTTC.

This chain links TRBV30 with TRBJ1-5, with D maybe TRBD1 (5 bases). Germline V gives CDR1 GTSNPN, CDR2 SVGIG (reference sequence). Trimming left V 5 bases short and J 3 bases short, with 8 bases between. The CDR3 totals 12 residues. The CDR3 DNA is TGTGCCTGGGACAGTACCAATCAGCCCCAGCATTTT. The encoded protein is CAWDSTNQPQHF.

The V and J genes are TRBV27 and TRBJ2-7; TRBD1 agrees at 9 bases. J lost 6 bases, V lost 2 bases, and 8 bases had no gene match. Germline lookup yields CDR1 MNHEY and CDR2 SMNVEV (reference sequence). This CDR3 is built from 15 residues. The CDR3 sequence: CASSLGTDRGREQYF. The CDR3 nucleotides read TGTGCCAGCAGTTTAGGGACGGACAGGGGACGCGAGCAGTACTTC.

The chain joins TRBV7-8 to TRBJ1-2, with D maybe TRBD1 (5 bases). CDR1 is SGHVS and CDR2 is FQNEAQ in the germline V gene. This CDR3 contains 14 residues. V lost 5 bases to trimming and J lost 8 bases, with 18 bases between them. Written as DNA, the CDR3 is TGTGCCAGCAGCACCGCCGGGACCCAACACGGCTACACCTTC. Its protein is CASSTAGTQHGYTF.

The chain joins TRBV9 to TRBJ2-1, with unresolved D. The CDR3 is made up of 14 amino acids. The germline V and J ends were trimmed by 0 bases and 3 bases, with 7 bases remaining between them. Germline V CDR1 and CDR2: SGDLS, YYNGEE. CDR3 DNA sequence: TGTGCCAGCAGCGTAGATCCGGGCTACAATGAGCAGTTCTTC. This translates into CASSVDPGYNEQFF.

The chain joins TRBV2 to TRBJ2-1; 9 nucleotides agree with TRBD2. The V segment lost 6 bases and the J segment 7 bases; nucleotides outside the gene matches: 10. Germline V gene data show CDR1 as SNHLY and CDR2 as FYNNEI. The CDR3 loop spans 15 amino acids. Here the CDR3 reads CASRPRASGTNEQFF. DNA for the CDR3: TGTGCCAGCAGACCCCGAGCTAGCGGGACGAATGAGCAGTTCTTC.

The rearrangement uses TRBV5-1 and TRBJ2-1, with D perhaps assigned TRBD1 or TRBD2 (5 bases each). CDR1 and CDR2 from the germline V gene are SGHRS and YFSETQ. The CDR3 length is 15 residues. V was clipped by 2 bases and J by 10 bases, with 19 bases between them. CDR3 nucleotides: TGCGCCAGCAGCTTAGCCGGGACGGCCAATTTGGAGCAGTTCTTC. Translated: CASSLAGTANLEQFF.

V and J are TRBV29-1 and TRBJ2-3; D may be TRBD2 (5 bases). Trimming pared 7 bases from V and 2 bases from J, leaving 13 bases between. CDR1 SQVTM and CDR2 ANQGSEA come from the germline V gene. The CDR3 totals 13 residues. The CDR3 sequence is CSAEGLYTDTQYF. DNA of the CDR3: TGCAGCGCCGAGGGCCTCTACACAGATACGCAGTATTTT.

The gene calls are TRBV4-3 and TRBJ2-5; TRBD2 agrees at 9 bases. V was pared by 0 bases and J by 3 bases, with 8 bases of the junction left unmatched. This CDR3 has 17 residues. Germline V gives CDR1 LGHNA, CDR2 YSLEER. The CDR3 loop reads CASSQDASGVVEETQYF. The CDR3 nucleotides read TGCGCCAGCAGCCAAGATGCTAGCGGGGTGGTCGAAGAGACCCAGTACTTC.

The chain links TRBV5-1 to TRBJ2-5; D is uncertain. V lost 0 bases to trimming and J lost 6 bases, with 15 bases between them. This CDR3 comprises 15 residues. Germline assignment: CDR1 SGHRS and CDR2 YFSETQ. CDR3 in amino acids: CASSLGPREGKTQYF. In nucleotides, the CDR3 is TGCGCCAGCAGCTTGGGGCCTCGCGAAGGAAAGACCCAGTACTTC.